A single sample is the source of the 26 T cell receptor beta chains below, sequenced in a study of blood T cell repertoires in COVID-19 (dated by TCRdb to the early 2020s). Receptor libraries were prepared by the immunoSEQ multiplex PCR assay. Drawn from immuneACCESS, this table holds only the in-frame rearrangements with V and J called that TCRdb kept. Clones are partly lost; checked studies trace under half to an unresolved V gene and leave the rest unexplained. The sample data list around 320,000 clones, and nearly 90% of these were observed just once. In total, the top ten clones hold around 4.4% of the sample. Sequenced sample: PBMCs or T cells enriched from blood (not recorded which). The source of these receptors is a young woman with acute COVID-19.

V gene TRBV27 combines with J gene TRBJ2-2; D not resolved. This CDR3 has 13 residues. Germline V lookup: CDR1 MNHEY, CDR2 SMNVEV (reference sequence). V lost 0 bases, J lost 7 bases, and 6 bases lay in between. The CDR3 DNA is TGTGCCAGCAGTTTATCCGGGTACGGGGAGCTGTTTTTT. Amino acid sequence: CASSLSGYGELFF.

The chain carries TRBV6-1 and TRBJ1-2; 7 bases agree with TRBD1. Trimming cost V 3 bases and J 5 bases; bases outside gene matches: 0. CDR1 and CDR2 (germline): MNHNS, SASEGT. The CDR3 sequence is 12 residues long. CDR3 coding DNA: TGTGCCAGCAGTGAGACAGGGTATGGCTACACCTTC. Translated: CASSETGYGYTF.

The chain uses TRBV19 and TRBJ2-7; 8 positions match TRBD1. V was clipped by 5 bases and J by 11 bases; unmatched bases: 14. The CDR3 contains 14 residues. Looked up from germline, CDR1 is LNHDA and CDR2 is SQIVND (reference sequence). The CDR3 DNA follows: TGTGCCAGTAGTGTCCGGGACTCCACAGGGGGGAAGTACTTC. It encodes CASSVRDSTGGKYF.

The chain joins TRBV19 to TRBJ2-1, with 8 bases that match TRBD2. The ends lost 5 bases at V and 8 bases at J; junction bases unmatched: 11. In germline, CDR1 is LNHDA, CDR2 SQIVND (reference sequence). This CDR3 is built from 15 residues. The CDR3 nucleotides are TGTGCCAGTAGTGATGGGGGACTAGGACCTTATGAGCAGTTCTTC. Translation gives CASSDGGLGPYEQFF.

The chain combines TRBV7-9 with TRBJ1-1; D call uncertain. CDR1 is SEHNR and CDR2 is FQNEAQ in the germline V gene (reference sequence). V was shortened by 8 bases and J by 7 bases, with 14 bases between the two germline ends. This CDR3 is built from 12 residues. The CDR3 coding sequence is TGTGCCAGCCCCTCTGACGGCGGTGAAGCTTTCTTT. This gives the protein CASPSDGGEAFF. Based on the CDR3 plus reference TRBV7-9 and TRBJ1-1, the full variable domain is DTGVSQNPRHKITKRGQNVTFRCDPISEHNRLYWYRQTLGQGPEFLTYFQNEAQLEKSRLLSDRFSAERPKGSFSTLEIQRTEQGDSAMYLCASPSDGGEAFFGQGTRLTVV.

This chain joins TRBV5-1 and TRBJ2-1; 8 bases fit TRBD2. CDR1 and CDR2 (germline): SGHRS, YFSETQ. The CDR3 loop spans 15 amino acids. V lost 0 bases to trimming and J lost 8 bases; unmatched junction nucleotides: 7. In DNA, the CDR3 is TGCGCCAGCAGCTTGGGGGCGGGAGGATTCGATGAGCAGTTCTTC. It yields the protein CASSLGAGGFDEQFF.

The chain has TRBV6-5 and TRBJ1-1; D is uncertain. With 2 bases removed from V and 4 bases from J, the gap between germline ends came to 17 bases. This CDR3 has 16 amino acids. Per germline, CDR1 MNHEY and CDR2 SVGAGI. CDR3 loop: CASSYNLQSRGTEAFF. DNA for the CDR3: TGTGCCAGCAGTTACAACCTACAGTCCCGGGGCACTGAAGCTTTCTTT.

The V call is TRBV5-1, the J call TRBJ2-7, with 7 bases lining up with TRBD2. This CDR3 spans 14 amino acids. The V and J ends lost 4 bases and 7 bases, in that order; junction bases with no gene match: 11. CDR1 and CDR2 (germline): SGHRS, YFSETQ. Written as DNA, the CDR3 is TGCGCCAGCAGCGTGGCGGGGGTCGTGGGAGAGCAGTACTTC. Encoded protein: CASSVAGVVGEQYF.

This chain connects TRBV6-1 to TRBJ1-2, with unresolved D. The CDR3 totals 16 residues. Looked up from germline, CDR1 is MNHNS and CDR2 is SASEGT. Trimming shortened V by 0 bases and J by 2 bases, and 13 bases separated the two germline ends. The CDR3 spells CASSEAIEAANYGYTF. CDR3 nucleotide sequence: TGTGCCAGCAGTGAAGCGATAGAGGCCGCCAACTATGGCTACACCTTC.

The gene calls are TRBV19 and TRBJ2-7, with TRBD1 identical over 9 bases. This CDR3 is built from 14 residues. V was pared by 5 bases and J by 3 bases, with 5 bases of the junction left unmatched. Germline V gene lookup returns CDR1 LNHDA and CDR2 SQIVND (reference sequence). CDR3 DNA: TGTGCCAGTAGTCCGGGGACAGGGTACTACGAGCAGTACTTC. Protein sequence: CASSPGTGYYEQYF.

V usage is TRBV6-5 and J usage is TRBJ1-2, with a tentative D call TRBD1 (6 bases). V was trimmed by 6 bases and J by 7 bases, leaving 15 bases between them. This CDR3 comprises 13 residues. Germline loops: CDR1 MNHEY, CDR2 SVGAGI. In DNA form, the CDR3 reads TGTGCCAGCAGATCACCCGACAGGACTGGCTACACCTTC. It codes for CASRSPDRTGYTF.

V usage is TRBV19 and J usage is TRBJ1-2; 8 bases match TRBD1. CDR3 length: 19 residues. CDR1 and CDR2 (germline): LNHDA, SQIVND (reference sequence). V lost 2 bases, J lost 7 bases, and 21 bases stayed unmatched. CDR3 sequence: CASSIIGRDRRLRASGYTF. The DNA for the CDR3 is TGTGCCAGTAGTATAATTGGGAGGGACAGGAGGCTCCGGGCGTCTGGCTACACCTTC. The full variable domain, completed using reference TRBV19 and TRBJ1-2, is DGGITQSPKYLFRKEGQNVTLSCEQNLNHDAMYWYRQDPGQGLRLIYYSQIVNDFQKGDIAEGYSVSREKKESFPLTVTSAQKNPTAFYLCASSIIGRDRRLRASGYTFGSGTRLTVV.

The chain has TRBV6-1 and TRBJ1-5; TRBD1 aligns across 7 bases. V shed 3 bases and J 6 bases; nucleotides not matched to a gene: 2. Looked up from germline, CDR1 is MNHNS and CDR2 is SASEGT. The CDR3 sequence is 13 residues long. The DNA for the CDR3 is TGTGCCAGCAGTGAGACAGGGATTCAGCCCCAGCATTTT. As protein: CASSETGIQPQHF.

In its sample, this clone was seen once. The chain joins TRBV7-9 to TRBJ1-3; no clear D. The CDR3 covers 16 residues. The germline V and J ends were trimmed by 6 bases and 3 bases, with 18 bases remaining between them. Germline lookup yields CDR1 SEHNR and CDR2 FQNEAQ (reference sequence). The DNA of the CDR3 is TGTGCCAGCAGTATACGGAGCCCCTCGCGTGGAAACACCATATATTTT. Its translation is CASSIRSPSRGNTIYF. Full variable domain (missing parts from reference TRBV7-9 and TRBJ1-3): DTGVSQNPRHKITKRGQNVTFRCDPISEHNRLYWYRQTLGQGPEFLTYFQNEAQLEKSRLLSDRFSAERPKGSFSTLEIQRTEQGDSAMYLCASSIRSPSRGNTIYFGEGSWLTVV.

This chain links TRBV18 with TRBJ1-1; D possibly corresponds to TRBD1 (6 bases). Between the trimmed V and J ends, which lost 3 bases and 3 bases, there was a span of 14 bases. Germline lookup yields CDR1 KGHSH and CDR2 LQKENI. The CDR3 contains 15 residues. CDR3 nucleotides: TGTGCCAGCTCACCCTACAGGGTTGGAGACACTGAAGCTTTCTTT. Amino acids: CASSPYRVGDTEAFF.

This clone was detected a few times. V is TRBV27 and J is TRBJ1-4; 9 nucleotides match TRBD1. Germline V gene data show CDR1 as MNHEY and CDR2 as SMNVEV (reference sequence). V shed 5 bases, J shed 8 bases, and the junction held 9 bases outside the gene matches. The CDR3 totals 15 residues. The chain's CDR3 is CASSMGQGVREKLFF. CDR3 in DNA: TGTGCCAGCAGTATGGGACAGGGTGTGCGAGAAAAACTGTTTTTT.

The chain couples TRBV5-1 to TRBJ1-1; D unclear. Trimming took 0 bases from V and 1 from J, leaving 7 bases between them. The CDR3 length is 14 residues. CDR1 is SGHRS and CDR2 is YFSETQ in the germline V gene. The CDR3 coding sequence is TGCGCCAGCAGCTTGGCGGGTTCGAACACTGAAGCTTTCTTT. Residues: CASSLAGSNTEAFF.

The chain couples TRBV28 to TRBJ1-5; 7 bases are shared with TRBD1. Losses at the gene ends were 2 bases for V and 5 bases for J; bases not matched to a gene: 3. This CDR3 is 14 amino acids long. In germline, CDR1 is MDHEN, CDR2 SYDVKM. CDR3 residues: CASSLTGDYQPQHF. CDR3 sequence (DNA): TGTGCCAGCAGTTTAACAGGGGACTATCAGCCCCAGCATTTT.

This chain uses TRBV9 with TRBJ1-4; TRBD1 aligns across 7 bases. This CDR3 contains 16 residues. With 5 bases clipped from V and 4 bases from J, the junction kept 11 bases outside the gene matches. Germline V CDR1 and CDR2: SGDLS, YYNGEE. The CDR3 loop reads CASSRNRQGSNEKLFF. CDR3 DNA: TGTGCCAGCAGTCGAAACCGACAGGGCAGTAATGAAAAACTGTTTTTT.

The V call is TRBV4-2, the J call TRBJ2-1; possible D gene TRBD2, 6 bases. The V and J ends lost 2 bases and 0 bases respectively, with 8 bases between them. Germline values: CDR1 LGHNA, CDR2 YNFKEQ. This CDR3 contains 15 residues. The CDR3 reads CASSQYGSSYNEQFF. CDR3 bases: TGTGCCAGCAGCCAATACGGGAGCTCCTACAATGAGCAGTTCTTC.

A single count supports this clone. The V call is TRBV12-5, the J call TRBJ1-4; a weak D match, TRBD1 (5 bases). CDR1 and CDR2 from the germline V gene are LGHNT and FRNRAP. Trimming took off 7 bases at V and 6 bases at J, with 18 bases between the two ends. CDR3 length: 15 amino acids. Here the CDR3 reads CASAALGGSDEKLFF. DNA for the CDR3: TGTGCTAGTGCCGCACTGGGGGGAAGCGATGAAAAACTGTTTTTT.

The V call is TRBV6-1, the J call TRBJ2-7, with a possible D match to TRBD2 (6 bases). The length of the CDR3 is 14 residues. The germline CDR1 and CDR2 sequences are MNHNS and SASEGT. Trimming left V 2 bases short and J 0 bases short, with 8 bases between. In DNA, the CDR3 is TGTGCCAGCAGTGAAATACTAGCCTCCTACGAGCAGTACTTC. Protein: CASSEILASYEQYF.

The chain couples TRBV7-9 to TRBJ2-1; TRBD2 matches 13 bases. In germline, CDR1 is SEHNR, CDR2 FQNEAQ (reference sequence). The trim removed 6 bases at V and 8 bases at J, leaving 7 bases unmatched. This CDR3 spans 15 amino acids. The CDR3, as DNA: TGTGCCAGCAGTTATACTAGCGGGAGGGCCCATGAGCAGTTCTTC. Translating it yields CASSYTSGRAHEQFF.

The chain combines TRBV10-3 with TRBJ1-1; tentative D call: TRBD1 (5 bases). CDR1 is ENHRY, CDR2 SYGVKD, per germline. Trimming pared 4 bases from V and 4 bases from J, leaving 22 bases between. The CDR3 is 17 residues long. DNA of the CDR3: TGTGCCATCAGTGGTCAGGGTGGGGCGGTGGTCGGCACTGAAGCTTTCTTT. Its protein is CAISGQGGAVVGTEAFF.

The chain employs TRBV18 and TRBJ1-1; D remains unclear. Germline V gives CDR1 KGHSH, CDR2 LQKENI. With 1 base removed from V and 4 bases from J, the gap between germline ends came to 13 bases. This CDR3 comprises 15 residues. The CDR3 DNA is TGTGCCAGCTCACCACGCGAGGAGTCGGGCACTGAAGCTTTCTTT. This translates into CASSPREESGTEAFF.

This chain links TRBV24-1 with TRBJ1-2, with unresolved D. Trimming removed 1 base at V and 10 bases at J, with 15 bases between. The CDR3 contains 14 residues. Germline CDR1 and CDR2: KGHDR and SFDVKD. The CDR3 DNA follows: TGTGCCACCAGTGATTTAGGCCACCCGCTAGCCTACACCTTC. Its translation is CATSDLGHPLAYTF.